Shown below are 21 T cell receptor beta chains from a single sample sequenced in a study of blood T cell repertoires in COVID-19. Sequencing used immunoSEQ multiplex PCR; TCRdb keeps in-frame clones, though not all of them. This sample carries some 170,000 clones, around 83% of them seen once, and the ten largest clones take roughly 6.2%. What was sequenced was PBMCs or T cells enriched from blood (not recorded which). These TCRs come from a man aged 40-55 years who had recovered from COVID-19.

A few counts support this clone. The DNA of the CDR3 is TGCGCCAGCAGCCCGGACGGACTACAGGGGTCTGGGGCCAACGTCCTGACTTTC. It codes for CASSPDGLQGSGANVLTF. V gene TRBV5-1 combines with J gene TRBJ2-6, with a possible D match to TRBD1 (7 bases). The germline V gene encodes CDR1 SGHRS and CDR2 YFSETQ. The CDR3 contains 18 residues. V dropped 4 bases and J dropped 1 base, with 18 bases sitting between them. The full variable domain, with the rest looked up from reference TRBV5-1 and TRBJ2-6, is KAGVTQTPRYLIKTRGQQVTLSCSPISGHRSVSWYQQTPGQGLQFLFEYFSETQRNKGNFPGRFSGRQFSNSRSEMNVSTLELGDSALYLCASSPDGLQGSGANVLTFGAGSRLTVL.

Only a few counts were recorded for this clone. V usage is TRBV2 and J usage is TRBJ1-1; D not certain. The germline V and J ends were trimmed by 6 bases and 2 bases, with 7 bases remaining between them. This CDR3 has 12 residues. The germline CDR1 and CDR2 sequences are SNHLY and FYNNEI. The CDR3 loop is CASRASNTEAFF. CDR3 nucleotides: TGTGCCAGCAGGGCCAGTAACACTGAAGCTTTCTTT. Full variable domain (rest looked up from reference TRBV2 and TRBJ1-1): EPEVTQTPSHQVTQMGQEVILRCVPISNHLYFYWYRQILGQKVEFLVSFYNNEISEKSEIFDDQFSVERPDGSNFTLKIRSTKLEDSAMYFCASRASNTEAFFGQGTRLTVV.

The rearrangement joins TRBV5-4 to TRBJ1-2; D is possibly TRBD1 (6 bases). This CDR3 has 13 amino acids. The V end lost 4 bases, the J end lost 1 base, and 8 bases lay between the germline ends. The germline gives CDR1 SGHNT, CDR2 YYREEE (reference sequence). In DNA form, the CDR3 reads TGTGCCAGCAGCGGGGGCCTTAACTATGGCTACACCTTC. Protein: CASSGGLNYGYTF. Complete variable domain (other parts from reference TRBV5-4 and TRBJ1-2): ETGVTQSPTHLIKTRGQQVTLRCSSQSGHNTVSWYQQALGQGPQFIFQYYREEENGRGNFPPRFSGLQFPNYSSELNVNALELDDSALYLCASSGGLNYGYTFGSGTRLTVV.

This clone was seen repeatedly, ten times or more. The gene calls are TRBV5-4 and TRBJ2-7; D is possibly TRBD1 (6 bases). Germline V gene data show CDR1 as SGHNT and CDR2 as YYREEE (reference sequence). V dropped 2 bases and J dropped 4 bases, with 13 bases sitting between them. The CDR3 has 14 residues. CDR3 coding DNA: TGTGCCAGCAGCTTCGGCGGAAGGGGGTACGAGCAGTACTTC. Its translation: CASSFGGRGYEQYF.

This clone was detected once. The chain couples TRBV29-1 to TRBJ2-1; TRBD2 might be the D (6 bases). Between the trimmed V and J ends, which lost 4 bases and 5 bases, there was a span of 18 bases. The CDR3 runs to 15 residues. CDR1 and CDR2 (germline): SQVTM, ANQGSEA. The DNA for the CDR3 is TGCAGCGTTGTGGTAAGAGTCGGAGGGAACAATGAGCAGTTCTTC. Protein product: CSVVVRVGGNNEQFF.

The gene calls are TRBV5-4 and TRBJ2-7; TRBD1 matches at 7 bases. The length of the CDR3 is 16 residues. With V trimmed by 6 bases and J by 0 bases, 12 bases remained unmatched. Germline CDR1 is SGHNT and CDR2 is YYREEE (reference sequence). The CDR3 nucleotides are TGTGCCAGCACCGCTGGAGTAGGGGGCGCCTCCTACGAGCAGTACTTC. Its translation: CASTAGVGGASYEQYF.

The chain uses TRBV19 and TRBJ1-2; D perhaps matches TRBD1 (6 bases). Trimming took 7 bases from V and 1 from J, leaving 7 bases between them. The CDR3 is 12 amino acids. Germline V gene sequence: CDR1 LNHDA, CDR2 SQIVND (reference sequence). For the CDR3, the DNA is TGTGCCAGTACAGGGGTTAACTATGGCTACACCTTC. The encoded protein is CASTGVNYGYTF. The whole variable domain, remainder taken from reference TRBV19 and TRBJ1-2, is DGGITQSPKYLFRKEGQNVTLSCEQNLNHDAMYWYRQDPGQGLRLIYYSQIVNDFQKGDIAEGYSVSREKKESFPLTVTSAQKNPTAFYLCASTGVNYGYTFGSGTRLTVV.

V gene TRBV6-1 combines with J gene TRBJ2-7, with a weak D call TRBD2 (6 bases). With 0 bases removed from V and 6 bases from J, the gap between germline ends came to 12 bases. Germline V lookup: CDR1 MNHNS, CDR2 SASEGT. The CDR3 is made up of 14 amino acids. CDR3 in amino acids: CASSEAPGGIEQYF. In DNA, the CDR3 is TGTGCCAGCAGTGAAGCGCCCGGAGGGATCGAGCAGTACTTC.

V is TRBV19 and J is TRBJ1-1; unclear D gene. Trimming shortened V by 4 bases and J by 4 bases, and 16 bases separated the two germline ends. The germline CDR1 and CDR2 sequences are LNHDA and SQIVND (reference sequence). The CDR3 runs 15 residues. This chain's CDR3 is CASSTYRGKVTEAFF. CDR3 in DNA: TGTGCCAGTAGTACGTACAGAGGGAAGGTCACTGAAGCTTTCTTT.

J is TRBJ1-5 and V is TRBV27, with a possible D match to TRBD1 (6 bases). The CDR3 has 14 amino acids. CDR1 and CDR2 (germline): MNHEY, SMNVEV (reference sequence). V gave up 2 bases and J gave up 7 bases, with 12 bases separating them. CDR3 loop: CASSLQGIQQPQHF. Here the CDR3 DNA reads TGTGCCAGCAGTTTACAGGGGATTCAACAGCCCCAGCATTTT.

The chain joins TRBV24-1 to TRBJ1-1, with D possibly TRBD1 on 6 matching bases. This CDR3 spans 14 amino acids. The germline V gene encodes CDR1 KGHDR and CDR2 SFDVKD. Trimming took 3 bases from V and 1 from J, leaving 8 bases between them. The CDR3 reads CATSDRGGNTEAFF. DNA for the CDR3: TGTGCCACCAGTGATAGGGGGGGGAACACTGAAGCTTTCTTT.

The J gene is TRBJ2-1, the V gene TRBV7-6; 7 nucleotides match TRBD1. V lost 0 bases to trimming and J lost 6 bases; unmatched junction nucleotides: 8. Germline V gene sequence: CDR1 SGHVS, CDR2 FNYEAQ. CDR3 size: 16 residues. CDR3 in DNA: TGTGCCAGCAGCTTAGCGGGGTCCGACAGGGTCAATGAGCAGTTCTTC. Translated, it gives CASSLAGSDRVNEQFF.

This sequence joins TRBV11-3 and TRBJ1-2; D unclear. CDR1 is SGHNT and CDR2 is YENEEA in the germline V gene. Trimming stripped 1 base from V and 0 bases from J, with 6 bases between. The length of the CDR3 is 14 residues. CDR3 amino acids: CASSLVSTNYGYTF. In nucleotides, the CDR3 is TGTGCCAGCAGCTTAGTGTCAACTAACTATGGCTACACCTTC.

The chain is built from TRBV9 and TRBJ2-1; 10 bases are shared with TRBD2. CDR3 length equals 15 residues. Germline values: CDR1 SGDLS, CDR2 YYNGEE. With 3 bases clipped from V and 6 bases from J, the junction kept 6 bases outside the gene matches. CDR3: CASSAPAGGPNEQFF. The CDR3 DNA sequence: TGTGCCAGCAGCGCCCCAGCGGGGGGGCCCAATGAGCAGTTCTTC. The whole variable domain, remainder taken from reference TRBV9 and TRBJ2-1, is DSGVTQTPKHLITATGQRVTLRCSPRSGDLSVYWYQQSLDQGLQFLIQYYNGEERAKGNILERFSAQQFPDLHSELNLSSLELGDSALYFCASSAPAGGPNEQFFGPGTRLTVL.

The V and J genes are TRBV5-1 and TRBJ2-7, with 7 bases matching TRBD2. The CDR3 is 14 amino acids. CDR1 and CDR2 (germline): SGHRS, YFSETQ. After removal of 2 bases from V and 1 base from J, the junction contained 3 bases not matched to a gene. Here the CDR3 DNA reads TGCGCCAGCAGCTTAGCAGCGGGATCCTACGAGCAGTACTTC. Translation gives CASSLAAGSYEQYF.

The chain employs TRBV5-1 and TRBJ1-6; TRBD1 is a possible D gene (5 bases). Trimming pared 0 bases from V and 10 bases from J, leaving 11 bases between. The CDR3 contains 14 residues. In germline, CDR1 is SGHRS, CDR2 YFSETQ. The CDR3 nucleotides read TGCGCCAGCAGCTTGGGGACAATAGAGTCACCCCTCCACTTT. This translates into CASSLGTIESPLHF.

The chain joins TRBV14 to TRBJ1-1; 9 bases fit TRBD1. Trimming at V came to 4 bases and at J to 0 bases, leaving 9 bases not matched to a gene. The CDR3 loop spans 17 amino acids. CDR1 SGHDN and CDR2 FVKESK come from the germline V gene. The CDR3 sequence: CASSPWTGASMNTEAFF. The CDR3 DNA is TGTGCCAGCAGCCCGTGGACAGGGGCATCGATGAACACTGAAGCTTTCTTT.

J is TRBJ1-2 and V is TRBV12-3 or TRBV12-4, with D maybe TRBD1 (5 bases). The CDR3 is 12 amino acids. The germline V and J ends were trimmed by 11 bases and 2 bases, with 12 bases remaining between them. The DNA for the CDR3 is TGTGCCGCAGAACAGGAAAACTATGGCTACACCTTC. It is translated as CAAEQENYGYTF.

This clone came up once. The CDR3 spells CASSPVGRGSYEQYF. DNA of the CDR3: TGTGCCAGCAGCCCCGTGGGGAGGGGCAGTTACGAGCAGTACTTC. The chain combines TRBV5-6 with TRBJ2-7; 7 bases line up with TRBD2. V was clipped by 4 bases and J by 4 bases; unmatched bases: 11. The CDR3 extends over 15 amino acids. The V gene's germline CDR1 is SGHDT and CDR2 YYEEEE.

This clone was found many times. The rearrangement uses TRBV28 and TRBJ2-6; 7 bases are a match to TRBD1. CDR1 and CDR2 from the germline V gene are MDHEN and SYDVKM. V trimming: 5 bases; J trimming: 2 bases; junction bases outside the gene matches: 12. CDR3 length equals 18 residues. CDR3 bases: TGTGCCAGCAGTCCCAGGCGACAGGGAAGGGCTGGGGCCAACGTCCTGACTTTC. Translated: CASSPRRQGRAGANVLTF.

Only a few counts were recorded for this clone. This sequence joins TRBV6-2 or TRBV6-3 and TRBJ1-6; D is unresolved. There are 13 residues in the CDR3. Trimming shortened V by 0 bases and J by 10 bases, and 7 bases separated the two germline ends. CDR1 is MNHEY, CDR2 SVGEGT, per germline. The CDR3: CASSYSRQSPLHF. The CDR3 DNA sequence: TGTGCCAGCAGTTACTCGAGGCAGTCACCCCTCCACTTT.